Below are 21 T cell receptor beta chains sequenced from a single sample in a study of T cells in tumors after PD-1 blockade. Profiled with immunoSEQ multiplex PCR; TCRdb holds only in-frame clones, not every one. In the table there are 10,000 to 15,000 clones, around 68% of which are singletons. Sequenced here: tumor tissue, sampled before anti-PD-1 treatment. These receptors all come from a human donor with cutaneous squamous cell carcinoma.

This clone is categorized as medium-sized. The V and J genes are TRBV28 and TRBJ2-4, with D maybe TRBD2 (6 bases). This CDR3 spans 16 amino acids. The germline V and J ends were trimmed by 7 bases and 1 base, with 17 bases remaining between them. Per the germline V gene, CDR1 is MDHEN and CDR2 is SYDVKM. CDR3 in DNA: TGTGCCAGCACCTCGGGGGAAGGTAGGGCCAAAAACATTCAGTACTTC. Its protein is CASTSGEGRAKNIQYF.

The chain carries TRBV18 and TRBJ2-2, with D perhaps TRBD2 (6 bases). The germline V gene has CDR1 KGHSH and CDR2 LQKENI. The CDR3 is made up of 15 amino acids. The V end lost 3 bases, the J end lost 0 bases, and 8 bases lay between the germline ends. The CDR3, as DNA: TGTGCCAGCTCACCGAAGCGGGCGAACACCGGGGAGCTGTTTTTT. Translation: CASSPKRANTGELFF.

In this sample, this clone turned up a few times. The DNA of the CDR3 is TGCGCCAGCAGTCGGACTAGCGGGAGGAATGAGCAGTTCTTC. It specifies CASSRTSGRNEQFF. This chain links TRBV5-1 with TRBJ2-1, with TRBD2 identical over 14 bases. V gave up 5 bases and J gave up 7 bases; unmatched junction bases: 2. CDR3 length: 14 residues. Looked up from germline, CDR1 is SGHRS and CDR2 is YFSETQ.

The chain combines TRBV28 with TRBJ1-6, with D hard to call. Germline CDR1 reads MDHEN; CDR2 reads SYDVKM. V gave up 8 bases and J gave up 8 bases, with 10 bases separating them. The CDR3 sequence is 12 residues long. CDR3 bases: TGTGCCAGCGATGGGGTCGATTCACCCCTCCACTTT. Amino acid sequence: CASDGVDSPLHF.

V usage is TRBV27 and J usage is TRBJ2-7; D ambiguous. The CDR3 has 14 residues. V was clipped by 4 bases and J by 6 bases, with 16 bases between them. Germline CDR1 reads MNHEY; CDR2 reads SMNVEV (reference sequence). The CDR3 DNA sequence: TGTGCCAGCAGTTCGGCCGACCCTTCCGCCGAGCAGTACTTC. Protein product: CASSSADPSAEQYF.

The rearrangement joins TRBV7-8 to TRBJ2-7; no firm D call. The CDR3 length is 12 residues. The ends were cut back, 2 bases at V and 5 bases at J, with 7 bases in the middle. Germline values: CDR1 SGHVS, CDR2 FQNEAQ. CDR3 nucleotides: TGTGCCAGCAGCTTATCCGGTCACGAGCAGTACTTC. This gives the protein CASSLSGHEQYF.

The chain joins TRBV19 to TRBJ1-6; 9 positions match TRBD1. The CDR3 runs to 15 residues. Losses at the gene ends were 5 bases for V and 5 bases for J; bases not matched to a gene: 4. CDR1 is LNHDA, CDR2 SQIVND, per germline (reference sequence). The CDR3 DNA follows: TGTGCCAGTAGTGCCCGGGACAGGGATAATTCACCCCTCCACTTT. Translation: CASSARDRDNSPLHF.

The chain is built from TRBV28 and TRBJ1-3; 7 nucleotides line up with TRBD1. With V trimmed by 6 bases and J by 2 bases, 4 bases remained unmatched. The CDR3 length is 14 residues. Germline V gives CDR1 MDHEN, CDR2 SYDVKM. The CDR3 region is CASSWTGTGNTIYF. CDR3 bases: TGTGCCAGCAGCTGGACAGGTACTGGAAACACCATATATTTT.

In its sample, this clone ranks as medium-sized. The CDR3 reads CASSLDIYTWGESSGNTIYF. The CDR3 nucleotides are TGTGCCAGCAGCTTGGACATTTACACTTGGGGGGAAAGCTCTGGAAACACCATATATTTT. The rearrangement uses TRBV5-4 and TRBJ1-3; possibly TRBD1 for D (5 bases). V shed 0 bases and J shed 0 bases, with 22 bases lying between them. The CDR3 sequence is 20 residues long. Germline V CDR1 and CDR2: SGHNT, YYREEE (reference sequence).

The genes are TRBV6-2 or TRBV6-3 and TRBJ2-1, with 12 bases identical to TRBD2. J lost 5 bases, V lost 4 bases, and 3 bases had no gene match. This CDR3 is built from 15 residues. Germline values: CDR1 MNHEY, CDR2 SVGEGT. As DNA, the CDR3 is TGTGCCAGCAGTTGGGGACTAGCGGGCAACAATGAGCAGTTCTTC. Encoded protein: CASSWGLAGNNEQFF.

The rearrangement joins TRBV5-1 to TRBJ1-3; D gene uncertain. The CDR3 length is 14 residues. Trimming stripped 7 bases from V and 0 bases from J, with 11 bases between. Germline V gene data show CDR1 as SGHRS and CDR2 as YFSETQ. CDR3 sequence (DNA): TGCGCCAGCCGCTCGGCGGGCTCTGGAAACACCATATATTTT. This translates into CASRSAGSGNTIYF.

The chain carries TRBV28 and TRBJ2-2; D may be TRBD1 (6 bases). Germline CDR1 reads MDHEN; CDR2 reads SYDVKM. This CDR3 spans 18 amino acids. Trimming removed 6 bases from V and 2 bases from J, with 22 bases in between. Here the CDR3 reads CASSEPPQGRANTGELFF. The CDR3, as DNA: TGTGCCAGCAGCGAACCCCCTCAGGGGCGGGCTAACACCGGGGAGCTGTTTTTT.

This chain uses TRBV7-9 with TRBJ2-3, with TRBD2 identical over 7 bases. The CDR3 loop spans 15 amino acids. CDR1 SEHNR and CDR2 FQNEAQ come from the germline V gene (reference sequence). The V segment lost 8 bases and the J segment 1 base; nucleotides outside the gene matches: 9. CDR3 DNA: TGTGCCAGCCTCAGGGCCCGGGGGGGCACAGATACGCAGTATTTT. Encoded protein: CASLRARGGTDTQYF.

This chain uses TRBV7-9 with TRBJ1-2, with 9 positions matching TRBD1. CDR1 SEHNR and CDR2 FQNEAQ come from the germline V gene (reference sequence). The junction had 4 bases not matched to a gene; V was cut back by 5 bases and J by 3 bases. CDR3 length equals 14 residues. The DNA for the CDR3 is TGTGCCAGCAGCCAGGGACAGGGAGACTATGGCTACACCTTC. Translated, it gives CASSQGQGDYGYTF.

CDR3 DNA: TGTGCCAGCAGCTTGGGACGGGGTGGGGACTATGGCTACACCTTC. Translated, it gives CASSLGRGGDYGYTF. This rearrangement joins TRBV5-4 to TRBJ1-2, with unresolved D. CDR3 length: 15 amino acids. Germline assignment: CDR1 SGHNT and CDR2 YYREEE (reference sequence). V dropped 0 bases and J dropped 3 bases, with 12 bases sitting between them.

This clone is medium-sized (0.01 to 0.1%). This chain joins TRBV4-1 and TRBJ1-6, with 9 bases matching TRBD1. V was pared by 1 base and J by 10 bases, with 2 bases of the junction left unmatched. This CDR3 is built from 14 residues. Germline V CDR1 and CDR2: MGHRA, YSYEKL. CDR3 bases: TGCGCCAGCAGCCAAGTGGGACAGGGCTCACCCCTCCACTTT. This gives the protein CASSQVGQGSPLHF.

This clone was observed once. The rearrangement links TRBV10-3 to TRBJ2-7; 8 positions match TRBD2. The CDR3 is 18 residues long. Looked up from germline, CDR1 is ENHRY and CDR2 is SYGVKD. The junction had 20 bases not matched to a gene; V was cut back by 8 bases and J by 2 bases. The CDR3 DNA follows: TGTGCCATCTCCTCAACCGGCGGGGGGAGGACCCGTACCTACGAGCAGTACTTC. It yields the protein CAISSTGGGRTRTYEQYF.

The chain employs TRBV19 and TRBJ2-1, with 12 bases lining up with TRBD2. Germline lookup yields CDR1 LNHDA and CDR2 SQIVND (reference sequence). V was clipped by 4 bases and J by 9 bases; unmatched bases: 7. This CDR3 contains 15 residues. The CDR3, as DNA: TGTGCCAGTAGTAGGGGGACTAGCGGGTATAGTGAGCAGTTCTTC. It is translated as CASSRGTSGYSEQFF.

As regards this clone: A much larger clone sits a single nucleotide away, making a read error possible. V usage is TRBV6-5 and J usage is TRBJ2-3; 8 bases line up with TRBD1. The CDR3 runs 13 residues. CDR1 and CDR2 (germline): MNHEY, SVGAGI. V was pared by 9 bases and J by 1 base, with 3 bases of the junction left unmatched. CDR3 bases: TGTGCCAGTAGGACAGGGCGCACAGATACGCAGTATTTT. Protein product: CASRTGRTDTQYF.

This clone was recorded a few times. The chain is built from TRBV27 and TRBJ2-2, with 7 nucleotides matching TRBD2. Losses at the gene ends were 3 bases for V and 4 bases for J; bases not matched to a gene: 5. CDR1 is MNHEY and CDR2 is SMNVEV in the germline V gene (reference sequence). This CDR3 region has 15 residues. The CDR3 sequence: CASSLAGDLTGELFF. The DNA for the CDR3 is TGTGCCAGCAGTTTGGCGGGAGACCTCACCGGGGAGCTGTTTTTT.

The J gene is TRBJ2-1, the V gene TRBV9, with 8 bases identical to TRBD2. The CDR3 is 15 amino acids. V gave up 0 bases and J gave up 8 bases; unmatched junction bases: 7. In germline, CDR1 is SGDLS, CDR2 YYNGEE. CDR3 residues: CASSVGVAGSHEQFF. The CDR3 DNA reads TGTGCCAGCAGCGTAGGGGTAGCGGGAAGCCATGAGCAGTTCTTC. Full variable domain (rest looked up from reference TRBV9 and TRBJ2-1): DSGVTQTPKHLITATGQRVTLRCSPRSGDLSVYWYQQSLDQGLQFLIQYYNGEERAKGNILERFSAQQFPDLHSELNLSSLELGDSALYFCASSVGVAGSHEQFFGPGTRLTVL.